The T cell receptor (beta chain) described here comes from a study of low-dose radiotherapy and immunotherapy resistance in tumors (dated by TCRdb to between 2021 and 2024). Notes on the research overall: In Cohort 1, each fraction delivered 0.5 Gy every 2 weeks, and the prescribed total PTV dose was 6.5 Gy. In Cohort 2, 1 Gy per fraction was delivered every two weeks, for a total of 13 Gy over 26 weeks. Nivolumab was administered intravenously as a 240 mg flat dose every two weeks, and ipilimumab was administered intravenously at 1 mg/kg every six weeks. Cyclophosphamide 200 mg/m2 was administered intravenously every two weeks, one day before each radiation and immunotherapy administration. Starting on cycle 1 day 1, patients took 300 mg of aspirin by mouth once a day for four cycles. Randomization of trial participants into treatment groups was not performed. Eight patients were included in the translational analysis, namely three from the first dose cohort plus the first five from the second dose cohort.

Sequencing took place on an Illumina HiSeq 2500. Superscript III and a set of TRAV- and TRBV-specific primers were used to synthesize first-strand cDNA, so that both TCRalpha and TCRbeta chains were covered. TCRs were amplified with Phusion for 15 to 20 PCR cycles, with a constant-region primer paired with the adapter attached to the V primers. Isolated mRNA was amplified with the MessageAmp II aRNA Amplification Kit, using a roughly 15-hour in vitro transcription at 37°C. The Dynabeads mRNA DIRECT Purification Kit was used to isolate mRNA for TCR sequencing. Indexed Illumina adapters were added in a second Phusion PCR of around 27 cycles, and the PCR products were purified with AMPure XP beads. The authors' analysis ran thus. Using custom Perl scripts, TCR sequences encoding the same protein were pooled, out-of-frame sequences were removed, and the abundance of each clonotype was computed. Any TCR sequence backed by just one read was left out of the analysis. The metrics used to describe the repertoires included Shannon entropy, Gini index, clonality, richness, and the frequency of TCRs shared between repertoires. The raw public reads went through TCRdb reprocessing: fastp at Q25, MiXCR clone calling, in-frame beta chains kept. Every entry covers one CDR3 protein and lists the most common genes and DNA from its rows. Clone size and V and J calls follow TCRdb, not the original study. Recorded for this sample are nearly 60,000 distinct CDR3 sequences; 20% to 25% of them occurred a single time. The top ten clones comprise approximately 6.7% of the sample.

This clonotype was detected many times. Its antigen is currently not known. Base-call qualities are not available, and no considerably larger clone is one nucleotide away. Taken with the paper, the label for time point translates to: after trial treatment. What the treatment or condition label conveys for this sample: LDRT plus nivolumab, ipilimumab, low-dose cyclophosphamide and aspirin (RACIN trial). Donors were enrolled in RACIN, a single-arm phase I dose-escalation trial combining nivolumab, ipilimumab, aspirin, low-dose cyclophosphamide and low-dose radiotherapy. Eligible patients had advanced, TIL-negative solid tumors. Trimming costs V 3 bases and J 7 bases, and their ends lie 15 bases apart. The CDR1 and CDR2 encoded by the germline V gene are SGHVS and FQNEAQ. The CDR3 measures 14 amino acids from cysteine to phenylalanine. Only CDR3 DNA remains: 42 bases, in frame from the first base.

The chain is assembled from TRBV7-8 and TRBJ1-2, and the D gene may be TRBD1, 5 bases matching. The TCR was taken from a male donor with prostate cancer. Specimen: PBMCs, collected after low-dose radiotherapy plus immunotherapy. The CDR3 is CASSLGEGPAGYTF. In nucleotides, the sequence is TGTGCCAGCAGCTTGGGCGAGGGGCCGGCTGGCTACACCTTC.